This is a list of T cell receptor beta chains from one sample in a study of beta chain features in type 1 diabetes. The method was immunoSEQ multiplex PCR; TCRdb's version includes in-frame clones alone and lacks a portion of them. The sample consists of 450,000 to 600,000 clones, 30% of them appearing once. Sequencing was performed on naive CD4+ T cells from blood. These receptors came from a man between 18 and 35 years old in good health. The CDR3 runs from the conserved cysteine through the conserved F or W. A D gene is named only where the DNA matches it firmly. Not every row has a clone size; where given, it reads once, few, many or a size class.

clone_size | j_call | d_call | v_call | cdr3_aa | cdr3_nt
. | TRBJ2-1 | . | TRBV29-1 | CSYPRGLSYNEQFF | TGCAGCTACCCCCGGGGTTTGTCCTACAATGAGCAGTTCTTC
. | TRBJ2-3 | . | TRBV11-2 | CASSPTSRTDTQYF | TGTGCCAGCAGTCCCACGTCGAGGACAGATACGCAGTATTTT
. | TRBJ1-5 | TRBD1 | TRBV29-1 | CSVVQGQGDQPQHF | TGCAGCGTTGTGCAAGGACAGGGAGATCAGCCCCAGCATTTT
. | TRBJ2-3 | TRBD2 | TRBV4-3 | CASSQDGLAGGGGTDTQYF | TGCGCCAGCAGCCAAGACGGACTAGCGGGAGGTGGGGGCACAGATACGCAGTATTTT
few | TRBJ2-2 | . | TRBV7-2 | CASSSANTGELFF | TGTGCCAGCAGCTCTGCCAACACCGGGGAGCTGTTTTTT
. | TRBJ2-2 | . | TRBV5-1 | CASSPQSNTGELFF | TGCGCCAGCAGCCCACAGAGTAACACCGGGGAGCTGTTTTTT
. | TRBJ2-1 | TRBD1 | TRBV2 | CASSPGQGNFNEQFF | TGTGCCAGCAGCCCGGGACAGGGGAACTTCAATGAGCAGTTCTTC
few | TRBJ1-1 | TRBD1 | TRBV29-1 | CSVTTGGSTEAFF | TGCAGCGTAACTACAGGGGGCTCTACTGAAGCTTTCTTT
. | TRBJ2-2 | . | TRBV30 | CAWSVKGSTGELFF | TGTGCCTGGAGTGTAAAGGGAAGCACCGGGGAGCTGTTTTTT
few | TRBJ1-1 | . | TRBV30 | CAWMRQMNTEAFF | TGTGCCTGGATGAGGCAGATGAACACTGAAGCTTTCTTT
. | TRBJ2-3 | . | TRBV5-1 | CASSEGSTDTQYF | TGCGCCAGCAGCGAGGGGAGCACAGATACGCAGTATTTT